The clone carrying this T cell receptor (beta chain) was counted between two and nine times. Antigen unknown. Template switching (which added a universal primer site) was used, and cDNA carried unique molecular identifiers. TCRdb ran MiXCR on the 5' RACE reads and lists one entry per CDR3 protein. The repertoire holds about 340,000 distinct CDR3 sequences, with 9% to 15% as singletons. This entry comes from a study of identical twins. The study's findings and limits: Within monozygotic twins, out-of-frame TCR alpha sharing was underestimated by the models.

Germline CDR1 SQVTM, CDR2 ANQGSEA. V lost 3 bases to trimming and J lost 7 bases, with 15 bases between them. The CDR3 has 13 amino acids. In addition, the sample was reused for a study of yellow fever vaccine responses in identical twins. In that study: Twins' vaccine T cell response reportedly gave the appearance of partial convergence and partial personalization.

The specimen sequenced was CD8+ T cells sorted from blood. The clonotype comes from a woman aged 18-29 years in good health. V is TRBV29-1 and J is TRBJ1-2, with a tentative D call TRBD1 (6 bases). CDR3 loop: CSVDLGARGGYTF. The CDR3 bases are TGCAGCGTTGATTTGGGGGCCAGGGGTGGCTACACCTTC.